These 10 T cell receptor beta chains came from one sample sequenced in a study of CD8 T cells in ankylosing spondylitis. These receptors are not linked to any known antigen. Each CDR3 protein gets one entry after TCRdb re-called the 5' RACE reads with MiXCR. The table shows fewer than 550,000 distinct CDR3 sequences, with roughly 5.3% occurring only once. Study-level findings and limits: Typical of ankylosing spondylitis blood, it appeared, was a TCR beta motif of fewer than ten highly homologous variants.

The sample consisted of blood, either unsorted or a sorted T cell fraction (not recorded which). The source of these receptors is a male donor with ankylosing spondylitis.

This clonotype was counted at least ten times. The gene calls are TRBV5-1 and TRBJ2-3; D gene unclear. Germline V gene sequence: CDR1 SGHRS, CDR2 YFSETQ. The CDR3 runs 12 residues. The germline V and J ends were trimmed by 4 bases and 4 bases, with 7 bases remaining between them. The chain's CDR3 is CASSRMPDTQYF. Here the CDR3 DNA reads TGCGCCAGCAGCAGGATGCCAGATACGCAGTATTTT.

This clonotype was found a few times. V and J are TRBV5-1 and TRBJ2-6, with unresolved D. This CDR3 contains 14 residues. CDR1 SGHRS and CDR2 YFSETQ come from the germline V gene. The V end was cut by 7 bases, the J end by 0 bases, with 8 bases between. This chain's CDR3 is CASRALSGANVLTF. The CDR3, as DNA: TGCGCCAGCCGGGCCCTCTCTGGGGCCAACGTCCTGACTTTC.

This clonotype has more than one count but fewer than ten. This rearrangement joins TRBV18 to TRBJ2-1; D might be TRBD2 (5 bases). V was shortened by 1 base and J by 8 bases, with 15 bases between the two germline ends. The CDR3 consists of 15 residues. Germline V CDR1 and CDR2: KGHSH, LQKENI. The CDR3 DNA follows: TGTGCCAGCTCACCACGGTACAGCGGCATAGATGAGCAGTTCTTC. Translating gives CASSPRYSGIDEQFF.

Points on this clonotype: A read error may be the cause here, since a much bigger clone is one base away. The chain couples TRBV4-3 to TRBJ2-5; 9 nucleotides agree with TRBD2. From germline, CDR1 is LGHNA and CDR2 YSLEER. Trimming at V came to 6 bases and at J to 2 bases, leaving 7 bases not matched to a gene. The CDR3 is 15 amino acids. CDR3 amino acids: CASRQQTSGQETQYF. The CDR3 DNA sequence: TGCGCCAGCAGACAGCAGACTAGCGGACAAGAGACCCAGTACTTC.

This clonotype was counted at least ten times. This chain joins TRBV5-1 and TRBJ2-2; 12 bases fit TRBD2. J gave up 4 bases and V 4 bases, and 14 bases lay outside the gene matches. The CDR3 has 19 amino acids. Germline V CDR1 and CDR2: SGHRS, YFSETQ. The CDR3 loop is CASSKPLAGGPGGTGELFF. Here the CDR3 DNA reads TGCGCCAGCAGCAAGCCCCTAGCGGGAGGGCCAGGAGGCACCGGGGAGCTGTTTTTT.

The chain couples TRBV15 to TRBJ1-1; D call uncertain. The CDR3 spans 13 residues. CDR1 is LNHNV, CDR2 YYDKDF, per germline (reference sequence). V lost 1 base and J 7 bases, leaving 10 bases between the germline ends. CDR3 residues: CATSRVVPGEAFF. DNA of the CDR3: TGTGCCACCAGCAGAGTGGTGCCAGGTGAAGCTTTCTTT.

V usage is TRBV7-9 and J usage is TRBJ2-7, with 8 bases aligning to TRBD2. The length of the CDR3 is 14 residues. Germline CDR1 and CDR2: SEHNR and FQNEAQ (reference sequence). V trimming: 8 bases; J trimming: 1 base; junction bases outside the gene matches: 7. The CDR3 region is CASARAGASYEQYF. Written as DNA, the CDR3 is TGTGCCAGCGCCCGAGCGGGGGCTTCCTACGAGCAGTACTTC.

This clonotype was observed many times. This chain's CDR3 is CASSQDTRSRTEAFF. In nucleotides, the CDR3 is TGCGCCAGCAGCCAAGATACCAGGTCACGCACTGAAGCTTTCTTT. The V gene is TRBV4-3, the J gene TRBJ1-1; D gene ambiguous. Trimming removed 0 bases from V and 4 bases from J, with 12 bases in between. Germline loops: CDR1 LGHNA, CDR2 YSLEER. The CDR3 loop spans 15 amino acids.

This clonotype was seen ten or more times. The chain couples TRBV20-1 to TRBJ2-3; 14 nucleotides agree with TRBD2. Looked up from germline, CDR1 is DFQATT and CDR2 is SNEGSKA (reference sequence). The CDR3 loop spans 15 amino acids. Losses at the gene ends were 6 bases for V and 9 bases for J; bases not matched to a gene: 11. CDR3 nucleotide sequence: TGCAGTGCAGGACTAGCGGGGGGTCTAGATAGAACGCAGTATTTT. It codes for CSAGLAGGLDRTQYF.

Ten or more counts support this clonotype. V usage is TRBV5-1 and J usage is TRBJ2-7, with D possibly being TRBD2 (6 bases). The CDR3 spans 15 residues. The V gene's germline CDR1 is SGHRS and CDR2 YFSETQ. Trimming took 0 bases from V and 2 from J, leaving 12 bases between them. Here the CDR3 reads CASSLGGRGTYEQYF. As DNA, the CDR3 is TGCGCCAGCAGCTTGGGGGGACGGGGGACCTACGAGCAGTACTTC.